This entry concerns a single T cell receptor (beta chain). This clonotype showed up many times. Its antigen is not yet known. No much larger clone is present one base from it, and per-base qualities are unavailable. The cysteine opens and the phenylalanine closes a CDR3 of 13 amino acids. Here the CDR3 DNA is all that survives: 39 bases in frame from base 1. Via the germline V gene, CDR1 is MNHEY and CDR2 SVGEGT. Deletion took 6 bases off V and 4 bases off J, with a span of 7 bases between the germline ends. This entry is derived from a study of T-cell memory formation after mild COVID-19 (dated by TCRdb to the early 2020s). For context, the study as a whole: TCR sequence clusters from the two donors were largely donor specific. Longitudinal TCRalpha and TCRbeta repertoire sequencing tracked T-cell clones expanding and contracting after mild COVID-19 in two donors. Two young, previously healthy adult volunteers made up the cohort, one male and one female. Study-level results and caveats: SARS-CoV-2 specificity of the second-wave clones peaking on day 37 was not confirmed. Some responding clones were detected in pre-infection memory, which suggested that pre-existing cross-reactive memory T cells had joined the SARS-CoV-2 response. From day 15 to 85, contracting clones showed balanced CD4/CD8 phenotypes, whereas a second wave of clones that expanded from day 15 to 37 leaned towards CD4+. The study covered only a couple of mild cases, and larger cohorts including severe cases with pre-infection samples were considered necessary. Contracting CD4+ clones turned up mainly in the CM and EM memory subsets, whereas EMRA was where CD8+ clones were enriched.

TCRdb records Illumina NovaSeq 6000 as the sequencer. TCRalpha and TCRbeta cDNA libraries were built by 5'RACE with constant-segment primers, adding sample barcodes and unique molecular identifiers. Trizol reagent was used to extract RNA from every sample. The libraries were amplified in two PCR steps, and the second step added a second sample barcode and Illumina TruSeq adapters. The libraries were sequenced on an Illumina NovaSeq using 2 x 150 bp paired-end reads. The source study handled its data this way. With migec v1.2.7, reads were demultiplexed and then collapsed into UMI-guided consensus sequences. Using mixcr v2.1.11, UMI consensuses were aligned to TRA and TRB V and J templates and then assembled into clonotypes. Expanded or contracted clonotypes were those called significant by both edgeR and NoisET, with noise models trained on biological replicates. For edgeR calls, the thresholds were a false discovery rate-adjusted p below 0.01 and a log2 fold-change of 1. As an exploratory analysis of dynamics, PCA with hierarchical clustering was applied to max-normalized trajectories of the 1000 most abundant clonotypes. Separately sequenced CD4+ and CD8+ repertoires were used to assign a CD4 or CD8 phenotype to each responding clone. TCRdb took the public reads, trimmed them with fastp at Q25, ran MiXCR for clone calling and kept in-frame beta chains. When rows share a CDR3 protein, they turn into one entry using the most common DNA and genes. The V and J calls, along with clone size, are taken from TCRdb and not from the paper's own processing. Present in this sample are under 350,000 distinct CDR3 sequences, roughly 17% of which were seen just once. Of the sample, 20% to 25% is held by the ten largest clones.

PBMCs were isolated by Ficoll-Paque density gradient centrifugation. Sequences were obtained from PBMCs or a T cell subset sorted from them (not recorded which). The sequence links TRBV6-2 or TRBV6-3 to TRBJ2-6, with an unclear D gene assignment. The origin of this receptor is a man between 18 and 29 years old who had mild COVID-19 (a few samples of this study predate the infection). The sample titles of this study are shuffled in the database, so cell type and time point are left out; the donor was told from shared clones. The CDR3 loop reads CASRTAGANVLTF. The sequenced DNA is TGTGCCAGCAGGACGGCCGGGGCCAACGTCCTGACTTTC.